This T cell receptor beta chain comes out of a study of technical replicates of blood from a few donors (dated by TCRdb to about 2017). Details on this clone: It has no known antigen specificity. Per-base qualities were not stored, and no clone one base away is much larger.

Receptor amplification or capture employed the immunoSEQ multiplex PCR assay. The source is immuneACCESS, and TCRdb retained only in-frame sequences with V and J called. Part of the clones is not carried over; for the studies checked, unresolved V genes explain less than half of this, and the remainder is unexplained. The table for this sample lists some 13,000 clones; 95% of them were counted only once. Of the sample, roughly 6.8% is held by the ten largest clones. Measured from the cysteine to the phenylalanine, the CDR3 is 15 residues long. Of the read, only the CDR3 DNA is kept; its 45 bases are in frame from base 1. From a lookup of the germline V gene (reference sequence), CDR1 and CDR2 are LNHDA and SQIVND. V ends up 6 bases short and J 4 bases short, with an unmatched junction base count of 8.

Sequencing was carried out using PBMCs. The chain was built from TRBV19 and TRBJ2-7; 11 of the junction bases match TRBD2. The TCR was taken from a human donor in good health. The CDR3 in this case is CASSYSGTSGYEQYF. The nucleotide sequence reads TGTGCCAGTAGCTATTCCGGGACTAGCGGATACGAGCAGTACTTC.